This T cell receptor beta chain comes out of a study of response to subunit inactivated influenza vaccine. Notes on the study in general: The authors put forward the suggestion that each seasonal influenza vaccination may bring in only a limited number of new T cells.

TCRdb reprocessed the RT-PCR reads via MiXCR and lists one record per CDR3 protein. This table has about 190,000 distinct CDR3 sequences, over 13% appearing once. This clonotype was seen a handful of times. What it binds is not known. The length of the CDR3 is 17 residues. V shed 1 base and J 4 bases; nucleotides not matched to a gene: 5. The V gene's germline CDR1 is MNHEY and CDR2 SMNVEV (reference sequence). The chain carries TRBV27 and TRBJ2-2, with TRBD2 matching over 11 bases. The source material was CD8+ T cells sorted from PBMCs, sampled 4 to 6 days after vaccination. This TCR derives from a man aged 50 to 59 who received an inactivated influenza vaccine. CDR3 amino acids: CASSLYVAGGSTGELFF. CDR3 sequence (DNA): TGTGCCAGCAGTTTATACGTAGCGGGAGGGAGCACCGGGGAGCTGTTTTTT.